This TCR beta chain was found in a study of shared T cell receptors in the human thymus. Trimming removed 6 bases from V and 5 bases from J; junction bases left unmatched: 7. Germline lookup yields CDR1 SNHLY and CDR2 FYNNEI. This CDR3 is built from 15 residues. Profiling relied on immunoSEQ multiplex PCR, and the TCRdb table lists in-frame clones only, not all of them. The sample carries over 650,000 clones, over 75% recorded once. Separately, the same data were catalogued under a study of human thymus T cells. That work adds: Resections from corrective heart surgery provided thymus tissue. Thymic and blood repertoires appeared to show biased V and J gene usage.

Sequenced input: thymocytes. The chain combines TRBV2 with TRBJ2-1; 10 bases fit TRBD2. This clonotype originated in a boy under three years old with a congenital heart defect. The CDR3 bases are TGTGCCAGCAGGCCCGGGACTAGCGTAGACAATGAGCAGTTCTTC. Residues: CASRPGTSVDNEQFF.